Presented here are 23 T cell receptor beta chains from one specimen sequenced in a study of cytomegalovirus exposure and HLA in healthy donors. A multiplex PCR was run with 60 Vbeta primers and 13 Jbeta primers. The data were produced by immunoSEQ multiplex PCR, yet TCRdb's version contains in-frame clones alone and is incomplete. Here the sample spans 150,000 to 200,000 clones, around 77% being singletons. Material: PBMCs. These receptors came from a man aged 45-60 years in good health and CMV-seropositive.

The chain has TRBV5-1 and TRBJ2-3; a possible D gene is TRBD2 (6 bases). The V gene's germline CDR1 is SGHRS and CDR2 YFSETQ. The V end was cut by 3 bases, the J end by 5 bases, with 16 bases between. The CDR3 has 15 residues. The CDR3 here is CASSWTGVGGDTQYF. The CDR3 nucleotides read TGCGCCAGCAGCTGGACGGGGGTCGGGGGAGATACGCAGTATTTT.

A few counts support this clone. CDR3 in amino acids: CASSLGGLIYEQYF. CDR3 bases: TGTGCCAGCAGCTTAGGGGGACTTATCTACGAGCAGTACTTC. The chain is built from TRBV7-8 and TRBJ2-7; tentatively, D is TRBD2 (6 bases). The CDR3 has 14 residues. The germline V gene has CDR1 SGHVS and CDR2 FQNEAQ. The V and J ends lost 1 base and 3 bases respectively, with 10 bases between them.

The chain uses TRBV19 and TRBJ2-1; the D is unclear. CDR1 and CDR2 from the germline V gene are LNHDA and SQIVND (reference sequence). The germline V and J ends were trimmed by 8 bases and 5 bases, with 7 bases remaining between them. CDR3 size: 11 residues. CDR3 loop: CASAADNEQFF. Here the CDR3 DNA reads TGTGCCAGTGCGGCGGACAATGAGCAGTTCTTC.

This chain joins TRBV6-1 and TRBJ1-1, with no clear D. This CDR3 is built from 13 residues. CDR1 and CDR2 from the germline V gene are MNHNS and SASEGT. Trimming pared 5 bases from V and 2 bases from J, leaving 9 bases between. The CDR3 loop is CASSPLANTEAFF. CDR3 sequence (DNA): TGTGCCAGCAGTCCTTTAGCTAACACTGAAGCTTTCTTT.

This clone was counted between two and nine times. The rearrangement uses TRBV4-3 and TRBJ1-3; perhaps TRBD1 as D (5 bases). V was trimmed by 0 bases and J by 0 bases, leaving 12 bases between them. Germline assignment: CDR1 LGHNA and CDR2 YSLEER. CDR3 length: 17 amino acids. The DNA of the CDR3 is TGCGCCAGCAGCCAAGAAGACAGCCAGAGCTCTGGAAACACCATATATTTT. This translates into CASSQEDSQSSGNTIYF.

CDR3 amino acids: CASSQELTGVEQPQHF. The CDR3 DNA follows: TGCGCCAGCAGCCAAGAGCTGACAGGGGTGGAACAGCCCCAGCATTTT. The genes are TRBV4-1 and TRBJ1-5; 8 bases align to TRBD1. The CDR3 consists of 16 residues. Germline-derived CDR1 and CDR2 are MGHRA and YSYEKL. Germline trimming cut 0 bases from V and 7 bases from J; bases unmatched to any gene: 8.

The V and J genes are TRBV19 and TRBJ1-1; possible D gene TRBD1, 5 bases. Per germline, CDR1 LNHDA and CDR2 SQIVND (reference sequence). Trimming took 9 bases from V and 2 from J, leaving 13 bases between them. This CDR3 region has 13 residues. CDR3 amino acids: CASRQTINTEAFF. CDR3 nucleotides: TGTGCCAGCCGACAGACAATTAACACTGAAGCTTTCTTT.

The chain links TRBV19 to TRBJ1-2, with TRBD1 matching 8 bases. The ends lost 8 bases at V and 1 base at J; junction bases unmatched: 3. The germline V gene encodes CDR1 LNHDA and CDR2 SQIVND (reference sequence). CDR3 length equals 13 residues. CDR3: CASWDRHNYGYTF. The CDR3 coding sequence is TGTGCCAGTTGGGACAGGCATAACTATGGCTACACCTTC.

The rearrangement joins TRBV19 to TRBJ1-1; D gene unclear. CDR3 size: 13 residues. Germline loops: CDR1 LNHDA, CDR2 SQIVND (reference sequence). V shed 10 bases and J shed 2 bases, with 14 bases lying between them. The CDR3 loop is CATCEAVNTEAFF. The CDR3 bases are TGTGCCACTTGCGAGGCAGTCAACACTGAAGCTTTCTTT. The full variable domain, rest sourced from reference TRBV19 and TRBJ1-1, is DGGITQSPKYLFRKEGQNVTLSCEQNLNHDAMYWYRQDPGQGLRLIYYSQIVNDFQKGDIAEGYSVSREKKESFPLTVTSAQKNPTAFYLCATCEAVNTEAFFGQGTRLTVV.

The V and J genes are TRBV11-3 and TRBJ1-3; the D gene is possibly TRBD1 (5 bases). The CDR3 runs to 17 residues. With 4 bases removed from V and 0 bases from J, the gap between germline ends came to 16 bases. Looked up from germline, CDR1 is SGHNT and CDR2 is YENEEA. For the CDR3, the DNA is TGTGCCAGCAGCTCCGACGGGGGGGAGAGCTCTGGAAACACCATATATTTT. This codes for CASSSDGGESSGNTIYF.

This clone has a handful of counts. The V call is TRBV29-1, the J call TRBJ2-7; D might be TRBD1 (6 bases). The CDR3 consists of 13 residues. Deletions cut 3 bases from V and 12 bases from J, with 21 bases between. Looked up from germline, CDR1 is SQVTM and CDR2 is ANQGSEA. Here the CDR3 reads CSVEIGGGLRPYF. DNA of the CDR3: TGCAGCGTTGAGATAGGGGGTGGCCTTAGGCCGTACTTC.

V and J are TRBV7-2 and TRBJ2-1; D is possibly TRBD2 (5 bases). V was clipped by 0 bases and J by 7 bases, with 13 bases between them. The CDR3 totals 15 residues. Germline V gives CDR1 SGHTA, CDR2 FQGNSA. CDR3 sequence (DNA): TGTGCCAGCAGCTTAGCGGTTTCCTCGGGGAATGAGCAGTTCTTC. Translating gives CASSLAVSSGNEQFF.

The chain has TRBV7-9 and TRBJ1-6; D gene uncertain. The CDR3 is 13 residues long. The ends were cut back, 9 bases at V and 6 bases at J, with 12 bases in the middle. The germline V gene encodes CDR1 SEHNR and CDR2 FQNEAQ (reference sequence). For the CDR3, the DNA is TGTGCCAGTGGCGGGCATTTTAATTCACCCCTCCACTTT. This sequence encodes CASGGHFNSPLHF.

The CDR3: CASSLAGWTGLDYGYTF. The CDR3 nucleotides are TGCGCCAGCAGCTTGGCCGGGTGGACAGGGTTGGACTATGGCTACACCTTC. The V and J genes are TRBV5-1 and TRBJ1-2, with TRBD1 identical over 8 bases. Per the germline V gene, CDR1 is SGHRS and CDR2 is YFSETQ. This CDR3 contains 17 residues. V dropped 0 bases and J dropped 3; count of bases not matched to a gene: 10.

The chain is built from TRBV27 and TRBJ1-4; D is uncertain. Germline V CDR1 and CDR2: MNHEY, SMNVEV (reference sequence). The CDR3 length is 12 residues. Trimming stripped 6 bases from V and 7 bases from J, with 9 bases between. The CDR3 region is CASSRVGEKLFF. CDR3 bases: TGTGCCAGCAGCCGGGTGGGTGAAAAACTGTTTTTT.

The chain links TRBV14 to TRBJ1-3; D unresolved. V lost 3 bases, J lost 2 bases, and 5 bases lay in between. Germline values: CDR1 SGHDN, CDR2 FVKESK. The CDR3 is made up of 13 amino acids. The CDR3 DNA reads as TGTGCCAGCAGCCAGGTAGCTGGAAACACCATATATTTT. Residues: CASSQVAGNTIYF.

The V call is TRBV28, the J call TRBJ1-1; weak D call: TRBD1 (5 bases). V lost 4 bases, J lost 5 bases, and 14 bases lay in between. The CDR3 sequence is 14 residues long. Looked up from germline, CDR1 is MDHEN and CDR2 is SYDVKM. CDR3 in amino acids: CASSSQGRRTEAFF. In DNA, the CDR3 is TGTGCCAGCAGTTCCCAGGGTAGGCGAACTGAAGCTTTCTTT.

J is TRBJ2-5 and V is TRBV4-1; 12 bases agree with TRBD2. Trimming removed 1 base from V and 4 bases from J; junction bases left unmatched: 13. The CDR3 runs to 19 residues. Germline V gene data show CDR1 as MGHRA and CDR2 as YSYEKL. The CDR3: CASSQVLLSSGGARETQYF. CDR3 coding DNA: TGCGCCAGCAGCCAAGTTCTTCTCTCTAGCGGGGGGGCCAGAGAGACCCAGTACTTC.

The rearrangement joins TRBV5-1 to TRBJ1-4; 7 bases match TRBD1. V lost 4 bases, J lost 3 bases, and 6 bases stayed unmatched. CDR1 and CDR2 (germline): SGHRS, YFSETQ. The length of the CDR3 is 15 residues. For the CDR3, the DNA is TGCGCCAGCAGCCGCGAGGGACAGTCTAATGAAAAACTGTTTTTT. This translates into CASSREGQSNEKLFF.

The chain has TRBV7-3 and TRBJ1-3, with 7 bases that match TRBD1. The CDR3 is 16 amino acids. With V trimmed by 5 bases and J by 0 bases, 7 bases remained unmatched. Germline assignment: CDR1 SGHTA and CDR2 FQGTGA. This CDR3 is CASSPRTGDSGNTIYF. The CDR3 DNA sequence: TGTGCCAGCAGCCCCCGGACAGGAGACTCTGGAAACACCATATATTTT.

This chain uses TRBV9 with TRBJ2-5; 15 nucleotides agree with TRBD2. The CDR3 extends over 18 amino acids. The junction had 5 bases not matched to a gene; V was cut back by 2 bases and J by 0 bases. CDR1 is SGDLS and CDR2 is YYNGEE in the germline V gene. CDR3 region: CASSVRTSGGGYQETQYF. The DNA of the CDR3 is TGTGCCAGCAGCGTGCGGACTAGCGGGGGGGGTTACCAAGAGACCCAGTACTTC.

Written as DNA, the CDR3 is TGTGCCAGCAGCCAAGGAATGGGGCGGGGGCTTTACGAGCAGTACTTC. Protein product: CASSQGMGRGLYEQYF. The V and J genes are TRBV4-2 and TRBJ2-7; TRBD2 might be the D (7 bases). Deletions cut 1 base from V and 4 bases from J, with 17 bases between. The CDR3 totals 16 residues. Germline CDR1 reads LGHNA; CDR2 reads YNFKEQ.

This rearrangement joins TRBV14 to TRBJ1-2; no firm D call. CDR3 length: 13 residues. Germline CDR1 is SGHDN and CDR2 is FVKESK. The V gene lost 1 base and the J gene lost 2 bases, with 5 bases spanning the gap. CDR3 coding DNA: TGTGCCAGCAGCCAAGGACTGAACTATGGCTACACCTTC. This translates into CASSQGLNYGYTF.